These 2 T cell receptor beta chains were sequenced from one sample in a study of regulatory T cells in long-lasting Graves disease. Arm-PCR of CDR3 regions and iRepertoire HTBI primers were used to build TCR beta libraries. TCRdb re-derived calls from the multiplex PCR reads in MiXCR, one entry per CDR3 protein. The sample holds 680,000 or so distinct CDR3 sequences, around 17% seen once. Time point denoted: newly diagnosed GD, antithyroid drugs for less than 3 months. TCR sequences were obtained from RNA taken from PBMCs. This sample also appeared in a second study, on T cells in Graves' hyperthyroidism and ophthalmopathy.

Sequenced material: peripheral blood mononuclear cells (PBMCs), taken at new diagnosis, from a patient treated with antithyroid drugs. These receptors originate from a woman younger than 45 with Graves disease.

This clonotype was observed a handful of times. The chain employs TRBV27 and TRBJ2-7; no definite D call. The DNA end is a closer match to TRBJ2-4, so the J assignment may be wrong. Per germline, CDR1 MNHEY and CDR2 SMNVEV (reference sequence). This CDR3 comprises 17 residues. CDR3 loop: CASSPRHAILAKNIQYF. The DNA of the CDR3 is TGTGCCAGCAGCCCAAGACATGCGATATTAGCCAAAAACATTCAGTACTTC.

This clonotype occurred many times. The chain carries TRBV20-1 and TRBJ2-7; 10 bases line up with TRBD2. Germline CDR1 reads DFQATT; CDR2 reads SNEGSKA (reference sequence). Trimming removed 6 bases from V and 5 bases from J; junction bases left unmatched: 7. CDR3 size: 13 residues. CDR3 DNA sequence: TGCAGTGCAATCCCCCTAGCGGGAGACGAGCAGTACTTC. Protein product: CSAIPLAGDEQYF.